Following are 31 T cell receptor beta chains from one sample sequenced in a study of blood T cell repertoires in COVID-19. Profiled with immunoSEQ multiplex PCR; TCRdb holds only in-frame clones, not every one. The table lists more than 85,000 clones, around 90% of them singletons. Sequencing was carried out using peripheral blood. The receptors were sampled from a human donor with COVID-19, enrolled during active disease. The donor label of this sample is uncertain.

The V and J genes are TRBV5-1 and TRBJ2-5; 8 bases match TRBD2. This CDR3 comprises 15 residues. Germline-derived CDR1 and CDR2 are SGHRS and YFSETQ. Germline trimming cut 4 bases from V and 1 base from J; bases unmatched to any gene: 6. The CDR3 sequence is CASSPQGLVQETQYF. As DNA, the CDR3 is TGCGCCAGCAGCCCGCAGGGACTAGTCCAAGAGACCCAGTACTTC.

The CDR3 sequence is CASSGLNQPQHF. The CDR3 nucleotides are TGTGCCAGCAGCGGACTTAATCAGCCCCAGCATTTT. The genes are TRBV2 and TRBJ1-5; D gene ambiguous. Looked up from germline, CDR1 is SNHLY and CDR2 is FYNNEI. Trimming removed 6 bases at V and 4 bases at J, with 7 bases between. The CDR3 length is 12 residues.

This clone was observed a handful of times. The chain recombines TRBV7-9 with TRBJ2-1; D is uncertain. The CDR3 has 13 amino acids. In germline, CDR1 is SEHNR, CDR2 FQNEAQ (reference sequence). V dropped 0 bases and J dropped 3 bases, with 3 bases sitting between them. CDR3 nucleotides: TGTGCCAGCAGCTTAGCTAGCTACAATGAGCAGTTCTTC. It specifies CASSLASYNEQFF.

The chain employs TRBV9 and TRBJ2-7, with 10 bases identical to TRBD2. CDR3 size: 16 residues. CDR1 and CDR2 from the germline V gene are SGDLS and YYNGEE. With 4 bases clipped from V and 4 bases from J, the junction kept 11 bases outside the gene matches. The CDR3 sequence: CASSSRPGLASYEQYF. In nucleotides, the CDR3 is TGTGCCAGCAGCTCCCGGCCGGGACTAGCGTCTTACGAGCAGTACTTC.

V usage is TRBV6-5 and J usage is TRBJ1-2; D possibly corresponds to TRBD1 (5 bases). The V end was cut by 8 bases, the J end by 7 bases, with 17 bases between. The CDR3 has 13 amino acids. In germline, CDR1 is MNHEY, CDR2 SVGAGI. The CDR3 sequence: CASYELGASGYTF. Written as DNA, the CDR3 is TGTGCCAGCTATGAGCTAGGGGCTTCTGGCTACACCTTC.

This clone showed up just once. The chain recombines TRBV21-1 with TRBJ2-3; TRBD1, the table's D call, lacks a check against the DNA. TRBV21-1 has pseudogene status. The CDR3 is 16 residues long. CDR3 in DNA: TGTGCCAGCAGCAAATCGAGACAGCCCTGCACAGATACGCAGTATTTT. Its protein is CASSKSRQPCTDTQYF.

The table lists this clone with a count of one. The J gene is TRBJ2-1, the V gene TRBV7-3; 8 bases are a match to TRBD1. J gave up 4 bases and V 5 bases, and 7 bases lay outside the gene matches. The germline CDR1 and CDR2 sequences are SGHTA and FQGTGA. The CDR3 sequence is 15 residues long. DNA for the CDR3: TGTGCCAGCAGCCGGAGCACAGGGGGGTACAATGAGCAGTTCTTC. Translation: CASSRSTGGYNEQFF.

The rearrangement uses TRBV9 and TRBJ2-7; TRBD1 agrees at 10 bases. V trimming: 2 bases; J trimming: 2 bases; junction bases outside the gene matches: 1. The germline V gene encodes CDR1 SGDLS and CDR2 YYNGEE. The CDR3 is 14 amino acids. DNA of the CDR3: TGTGCCAGCAGCGTGGGGACAGGGGCCTACGAGCAGTACTTC. Amino acid sequence: CASSVGTGAYEQYF. Drawing the rest from reference TRBV9 and TRBJ2-7, the complete variable domain is DSGVTQTPKHLITATGQRVTLRCSPRSGDLSVYWYQQSLDQGLQFLIQYYNGEERAKGNILERFSAQQFPDLHSELNLSSLELGDSALYFCASSVGTGAYEQYFGPGTRLTVT.

The chain carries TRBV2 and TRBJ1-6, with TRBD1 as a possible D gene (6 bases). Trimming left V 4 bases short and J 7 bases short, with 11 bases between. The length of the CDR3 is 14 residues. Germline V gene sequence: CDR1 SNHLY, CDR2 FYNNEI. The chain's CDR3 is CASSVVQGNSPLHF. The DNA for the CDR3 is TGTGCCAGCAGTGTTGTCCAGGGGAATTCACCCCTCCACTTT.

The V call is TRBV5-6, the J call TRBJ2-4; the match to TRBD1 covers 9 bases. The CDR3 is made up of 17 amino acids. J gave up 3 bases and V 4 bases, and 11 bases lay outside the gene matches. In germline, CDR1 is SGHDT, CDR2 YYEEEE. The CDR3 nucleotides are TGTGCCAGCAGCCCCTTTTCCGGGACAGGGCTCAAAAACATTCAGTACTTC. This sequence encodes CASSPFSGTGLKNIQYF.

This chain joins TRBV5-1 and TRBJ1-1; D may be TRBD1 (5 bases). This CDR3 comprises 15 residues. V dropped 5 bases and J dropped 1 base, with 15 bases sitting between them. CDR1 SGHRS and CDR2 YFSETQ come from the germline V gene. The CDR3 DNA reads TGCGCCAGCAGTTACACCCTTACAGGGAACACTGAAGCTTTCTTT. Encoded protein: CASSYTLTGNTEAFF. The full variable domain, in which reference TRBV5-1 and TRBJ1-1 provide the parts outside the CDR3, is KAGVTQTPRYLIKTRGQQVTLSCSPISGHRSVSWYQQTPGQGLQFLFEYFSETQRNKGNFPGRFSGRQFSNSRSEMNVSTLELGDSALYLCASSYTLTGNTEAFFGQGTRLTVV.

The chain combines TRBV19 with TRBJ1-1; D unresolved. In germline, CDR1 is LNHDA, CDR2 SQIVND (reference sequence). There are 14 residues in the CDR3. Trimming left V 5 bases short and J 5 bases short, with 15 bases between. The CDR3 DNA reads as TGTGCCAGTAGTGGCTCGGCGGCGGGGACTGAAGCTTTCTTT. Protein product: CASSGSAAGTEAFF.

This sequence joins TRBV9 and TRBJ1-1; 9 positions match TRBD1. J lost 1 base, V lost 3 bases, and 4 bases had no gene match. Germline CDR1 reads SGDLS; CDR2 reads YYNGEE. The CDR3 consists of 15 residues. CDR3 loop: CASSDRTGENTEAFF. CDR3 coding DNA: TGTGCCAGCAGCGACCGGACAGGGGAGAACACTGAAGCTTTCTTT.

The chain links TRBV6-1 to TRBJ2-7, with 8 bases that match TRBD1. From germline, CDR1 is MNHNS and CDR2 SASEGT. The CDR3 runs to 15 residues. J lost 5 bases, V lost 3 bases, and 9 bases had no gene match. The CDR3 protein is CASSEYRDRRNEQYF. CDR3 sequence (DNA): TGTGCCAGCAGTGAGTACCGGGACAGGAGAAACGAGCAGTACTTC.

This clone has a single count. The V call is TRBV19, the J call TRBJ1-3, with a weak D call TRBD1 (5 bases). The CDR3 runs 13 residues. V shed 7 bases and J shed 2 bases, with 9 bases lying between them. CDR1 is LNHDA and CDR2 is SQIVND in the germline V gene (reference sequence). The CDR3, as DNA: TGTGCCAGTACCCAGGGTGCTGGAAACACCATATATTTT. This encodes CASTQGAGNTIYF.

This chain links TRBV29-1 with TRBJ1-1; 7 bases align to TRBD1. With V trimmed by 3 bases and J by 4 bases, 5 bases remained unmatched. Germline assignment: CDR1 SQVTM and CDR2 ANQGSEA. The CDR3 runs to 13 residues. The CDR3 DNA is TGCAGCGTTGATTCAGGGGGGAGCACTGAAGCTTTCTTT. This codes for CSVDSGGSTEAFF.

The rearrangement links TRBV7-6 to TRBJ1-4; 7 bases are a match to TRBD1. Losses at the gene ends were 2 bases for V and 3 bases for J; bases not matched to a gene: 9. Germline V lookup: CDR1 SGHVS, CDR2 FNYEAQ. This CDR3 is built from 17 residues. The CDR3 region is CASSLWVGDRPNEKLFF. Here the CDR3 DNA reads TGTGCCAGCAGCTTATGGGTGGGGGACAGACCTAATGAAAAACTGTTTTTT.

V usage is TRBV30 and J usage is TRBJ1-3; D gene uncertain. Trimming shortened V by 5 bases and J by 0 bases, and 14 bases separated the two germline ends. Per germline, CDR1 GTSNPN and CDR2 SVGIG (reference sequence). The CDR3 has 15 residues. In DNA form, the CDR3 reads TGTGCCTGGGGGGATTGGCGGCGCTCTGGAAACACCATATATTTT. Its translation is CAWGDWRRSGNTIYF.

This chain connects TRBV28 to TRBJ2-7, with 11 bases that match TRBD1. The V gene end was trimmed by 5 bases and the J gene end by 5 bases; junction bases not matched to a gene: 5. This CDR3 comprises 14 residues. CDR1 is MDHEN, CDR2 SYDVKM, per germline. The CDR3 protein is CASSRTGGFHEQYF. CDR3 coding DNA: TGTGCCAGCAGTAGGACAGGGGGCTTCCACGAGCAGTACTTC.

DNA for the CDR3: TGCGCCAGCAGCTTGGCCAGCAGGACAGGAAGCTTCTCCTATAATTCACCCCTCCACTTT. Encoded protein: CASSLASRTGSFSYNSPLHF. V and J are TRBV5-1 and TRBJ1-6; 7 bases are a match to TRBD1. V gave up 0 bases and J gave up 0 bases; unmatched junction bases: 12. Germline assignment: CDR1 SGHRS and CDR2 YFSETQ. The CDR3 extends over 20 amino acids.

The chain combines TRBV9 with TRBJ1-3; the match to TRBD1 covers 7 bases. Germline CDR1 is SGDLS and CDR2 is YYNGEE. V lost 3 bases and J lost 0; bases outside the gene matches: 6. The CDR3 sequence is 16 residues long. The CDR3 DNA is TGTGCCAGCAGCGGGGACAGAGGCCCCTCTGGAAACACCATATATTTT. This translates into CASSGDRGPSGNTIYF.

V and J are TRBV6-6 and TRBJ2-1, with D possibly TRBD1 on 6 matching bases. Germline CDR1 and CDR2: MNHNY and SVGAGI (reference sequence). V lost 2 bases and J 4 bases, leaving 9 bases between the germline ends. This CDR3 is 14 amino acids long. The CDR3 region has the DNA TGTGCCAGCAGTTACCGGCAGGGGTACAATGAGCAGTTCTTC. This encodes CASSYRQGYNEQFF.

The chain couples TRBV4-1 to TRBJ1-6; TRBD1 might be the D (6 bases). V was trimmed by 1 base and J by 1 base, leaving 11 bases between them. The CDR3 spans 17 residues. Germline values: CDR1 MGHRA, CDR2 YSYEKL. The CDR3, as DNA: TGCGCCAGCAGCCAAGGACAGGCCCGGTCCTATAATTCACCCCTCCACTTT. Translating it yields CASSQGQARSYNSPLHF.

The chain combines TRBV19 with TRBJ1-3; D is possibly TRBD1 (5 bases). The germline V and J ends were trimmed by 4 bases and 1 base, with 26 bases remaining between them. This CDR3 is 20 amino acids long. CDR1 and CDR2 (germline): LNHDA, SQIVND (reference sequence). Written as DNA, the CDR3 is TGTGCCAGTAGTACCAAGCAGGGAGGACGGGGATTACCTTCTGGAAACACCATATATTTT. Translating it yields CASSTKQGGRGLPSGNTIYF.

The chain uses TRBV2 and TRBJ2-5, with TRBD2 identical over 14 bases. Germline V CDR1 and CDR2: SNHLY, FYNNEI. CDR3 length: 16 amino acids. Trimming removed 5 bases from V and 5 bases from J; junction bases left unmatched: 7. The CDR3 reads CASSSSTSGGAETQYF. The DNA for the CDR3 is TGTGCCAGCAGTTCCTCGACTAGCGGGGGGGCGGAGACCCAGTACTTC.

This clone was seen only once. The chain joins TRBV18 to TRBJ1-4; TRBD1 is a possible D gene (6 bases). V lost 5 bases and J 0 bases, leaving 19 bases between the germline ends. Germline CDR1 is KGHSH and CDR2 is LQKENI. CDR3 length: 18 amino acids. CDR3 nucleotides: TGTGCCAGCTCAGCACTCGCAACAGGGTCGACAACTAATGAAAAACTGTTTTTT. It is translated as CASSALATGSTTNEKLFF.

J is TRBJ1-2 and V is TRBV7-9; 9 positions match TRBD1. CDR1 and CDR2 (germline): SEHNR, FQNEAQ (reference sequence). The CDR3 consists of 16 residues. Unmatched junction bases numbered 15, after V lost 5 bases and J lost 8 bases. The CDR3 DNA follows: TGTGCCAGCAGCCTATGGGCGGACAGGGGCTATTGGGGCTACACCTTC. Its protein is CASSLWADRGYWGYTF.

V usage is TRBV5-4 and J usage is TRBJ2-3, with D unresolved. CDR3 length equals 15 residues. Deletions cut 0 bases from V and 4 bases from J, with 12 bases between. Per germline, CDR1 SGHNT and CDR2 YYREEE (reference sequence). CDR3 loop: CASSLEVSIADTQYF. The CDR3 nucleotides read TGTGCCAGCAGCTTGGAAGTTAGCATCGCAGATACGCAGTATTTT.

The chain has TRBV12-3 or TRBV12-4 and TRBJ2-5; no clear D. Trimming took 3 bases from V and 4 from J, leaving 9 bases between them. This CDR3 contains 13 residues. CDR3 bases: TGTGCCAGCAGTTTTGACGGCGGAGAGACCCAGTACTTC. Protein: CASSFDGGETQYF.

The chain has TRBV5-1 and TRBJ2-2, with 7 bases lining up with TRBD1. Per germline, CDR1 SGHRS and CDR2 YFSETQ. Losses at the gene ends were 0 bases for V and 9 bases for J; bases not matched to a gene: 5. The CDR3 is 14 amino acids. The CDR3 loop reads CASSLGQQGWELFF. The CDR3 nucleotides are TGCGCCAGCAGCTTGGGACAACAGGGGTGGGAGCTGTTTTTT.

The J gene is TRBJ2-7, the V gene TRBV19, with unresolved D. V was cut by 4 bases and J by 2 bases, with 12 bases left in between. This CDR3 has 14 residues. Germline CDR1 and CDR2: LNHDA and SQIVND (reference sequence). The CDR3 coding sequence is TGTGCCAGTAGTACCAACAGAATCGCCTACGAGCAGTACTTC. Protein: CASSTNRIAYEQYF.